Below are 3 T cell receptor beta chains sequenced from a single sample in a study of blood T cells in healthy people across ages. The use of a sample-barcoded 5' primer and a J-beta primer mix characterized a second PCR of 7 to 11 cycles. TCRdb processed the 5' RACE reads anew with MiXCR; each CDR3 protein has one entry. The sample has 800,000 to 900,000 distinct CDR3 sequences, about 59% seen once. Sequenced sample: blood. The receptors were gathered from a man aged 25 to 45 in good health.

This rearrangement joins TRBV20-1 to TRBJ1-2; D is unresolved. This CDR3 spans 11 amino acids. Between the trimmed V and J ends, which lost 2 bases and 5 bases, there was a span of 6 bases. Germline V gene data show CDR1 as DFQATT and CDR2 as SNEGSKA (reference sequence). CDR3 loop: CSARFGYGYTF. CDR3 bases: TGCAGTGCTAGATTTGGTTATGGCTACACCTTC.

This sequence joins TRBV29-1 and TRBJ2-4, with 10 bases matching TRBD1. The J call may be incorrect, as the DNA end agrees better with TRBJ2-7. Germline CDR1 is SQVTM and CDR2 is ANQGSEA. The CDR3 consists of 13 residues. The CDR3 loop is CSAEDRGDGEQYF. CDR3 sequence (DNA): TGCAGCGCCGAGGACAGGGGGGATGGCGAGCAGTACTTC.

The rearrangement links TRBV6-1 to TRBJ2-3; possibly TRBD1 for D (6 bases). CDR3 length: 14 residues. Deletions cut 4 bases from V and 2 bases from J, with 10 bases between. In germline, CDR1 is MNHNS, CDR2 SASEGT. CDR3 amino acids: CASSAGTHTDTQYF. DNA for the CDR3: TGTGCCAGCAGTGCCGGGACACACACAGATACGCAGTATTTT.